A single sample gave rise to the 6 T cell receptor beta chains below, sequenced in a study of cytomegalovirus exposure and HLA in healthy donors. In the PCR, 60 Vbeta and 13 Jbeta primers were used. The method was immunoSEQ multiplex PCR; TCRdb's version includes in-frame clones alone and lacks a portion of them. The sample holds 200,000 to 250,000 clones; about 80% are singletons and the top ten take over 0.5%. The sequencing input was PBMCs. These receptors were collected from a woman aged 40 to 50 in good health and CMV-seronegative.

The chain links TRBV5-1 to TRBJ2-5; D is ambiguous. This CDR3 is built from 16 residues. Germline V lookup: CDR1 SGHRS, CDR2 YFSETQ. V was shortened by 1 base and J by 4 bases, with 17 bases between the two germline ends. CDR3 in amino acids: CASSLIFSIAGETQYF. The CDR3 DNA is TGCGCCAGCAGCTTGATTTTTAGTATTGCAGGAGAGACCCAGTACTTC.

CDR3 residues: CASSPRGQGASYEQYF. In DNA, the CDR3 is TGTGCCAGCTCACCACGGGGGCAGGGGGCCTCCTACGAGCAGTACTTC. J is TRBJ2-7 and V is TRBV18, with 8 bases that match TRBD1. CDR1 and CDR2 (germline): KGHSH, LQKENI. The CDR3 spans 16 residues. The J segment lost 0 bases and the V segment lost 1 base, leaving 5 bases of the junction unmatched.

A few counts support this clone. In DNA form, the CDR3 reads TGTGCCAGCAGTTTACCAGGGTTCTACAATGAGCAGTTCTTC. It translates to CASSLPGFYNEQFF. This chain connects TRBV27 to TRBJ2-1; possible D gene TRBD1, 5 bases. CDR1 is MNHEY, CDR2 SMNVEV, per germline (reference sequence). CDR3 length: 14 residues. V was cut by 2 bases and J by 3 bases, with 8 bases left in between.

The chain combines TRBV18 with TRBJ2-2; TRBD2 matches 12 bases. CDR3 length equals 15 residues. V lost 10 bases to trimming and J lost 6 bases; unmatched junction nucleotides: 9. Per the germline V gene, CDR1 is KGHSH and CDR2 is LQKENI. The CDR3 region has the DNA TGTGCCACCCTCCTAGCGGGGGGGCTCGCCGGGGAGCTGTTTTTT. Amino acids: CATLLAGGLAGELFF. The whole variable domain, filled in from reference TRBV18 and TRBJ2-2, reads NAGVMQNPRHLVRRRGQEARLRCSPMKGHSHVYWYRQLPEEGLKFMVYLQKENIIDESGMPKERFSAEFPKEGPSILRIQQVVRGDSAAYFCATLLAGGLAGELFFGEGSRLTVL.

The J gene is TRBJ2-7, the V gene TRBV5-4, with 7 bases fitting TRBD1. The germline V gene has CDR1 SGHNT and CDR2 YYREEE (reference sequence). This CDR3 is 14 amino acids long. With V trimmed by 3 bases and J by 0 bases, 3 bases remained unmatched. The CDR3 DNA reads as TGTGCCAGCAGCTACAGGGGCCTCTCCTACGAGCAGTACTTC. Its translation: CASSYRGLSYEQYF.

The chain uses TRBV7-9 and TRBJ2-7; weak D call: TRBD2 (6 bases). The CDR3 contains 15 residues. Trimming stripped 5 bases from V and 7 bases from J, with 21 bases between. CDR1 and CDR2 from the germline V gene are SEHNR and FQNEAQ (reference sequence). The CDR3 DNA sequence: TGTGCCAGCAGCACCACTTGGGCCCCCCGGGGGGAGCAGTACTTC. This gives the protein CASSTTWAPRGEQYF.